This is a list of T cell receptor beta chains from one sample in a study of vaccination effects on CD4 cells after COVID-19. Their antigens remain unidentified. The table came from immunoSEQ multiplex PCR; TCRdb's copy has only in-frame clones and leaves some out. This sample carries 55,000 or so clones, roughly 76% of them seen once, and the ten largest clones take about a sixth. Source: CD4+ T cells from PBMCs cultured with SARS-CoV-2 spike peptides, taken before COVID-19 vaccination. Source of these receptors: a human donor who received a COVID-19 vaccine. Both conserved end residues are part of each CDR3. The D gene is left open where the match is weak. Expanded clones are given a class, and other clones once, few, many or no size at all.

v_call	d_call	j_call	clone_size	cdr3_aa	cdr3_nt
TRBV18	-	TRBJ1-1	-	CASSPSQPFGAFF	TGTGCCAGCTCACCCTCCCAGCCTTTTGGAGCTTTCTTT
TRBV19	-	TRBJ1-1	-	CASTSVQLRATEAFF	TGTGCCAGTACCTCCGTCCAGCTTAGGGCCACTGAAGCTTTCTTT
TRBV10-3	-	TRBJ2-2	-	CAISDPSTGELFF	TGTGCCATCAGTGACCCCTCCACCGGGGAGCTGTTTTTT
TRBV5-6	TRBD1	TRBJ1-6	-	CASSWGQGLNSPLHF	TGTGCCAGCAGCTGGGGACAGGGGCTTAATTCACCCCTCCACTTT
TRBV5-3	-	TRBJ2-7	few	CARSLAAEQYF	TGTGCCAGAAGCTTGGCCGCCGAGCAGTACTTC
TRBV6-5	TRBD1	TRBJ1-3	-	CASSRGQGGNTIYF	TGTGCCAGCAGCCGCGGACAGGGAGGAAACACCATATATTTT
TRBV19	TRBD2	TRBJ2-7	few	CASSGLAGLSEQYF	TGTGCCAGTAGCGGACTAGCGGGACTCAGCGAGCAGTACTTC
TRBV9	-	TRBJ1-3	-	CASSVAETVGNTIYF	TGTGCCAGCAGCGTAGCTGAGACGGTAGGAAACACCATATATTTT
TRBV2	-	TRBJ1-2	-	CASRARTNYGYTF	TGTGCCAGCAGGGCCAGAACCAACTATGGCTACACCTTC
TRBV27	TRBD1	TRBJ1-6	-	CASRGTAGALTHSPLHF	TGTGCCAGCAGAGGGACAGCAGGGGCCCTGACGCATTCACCCCTCCACTTT
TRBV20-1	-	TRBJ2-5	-	CSGVIQETQYF	TGCAGTGGAGTCATCCAAGAGACCCAGTACTTC